The 7 T cell receptor beta chains below were found in one sample sequenced in a study of T cell changes during pregnancy in multiple sclerosis. Assay: immunoSEQ multiplex PCR; the TCRdb copy retains only in-frame clones and omits some. The sample includes more than 30,000 clones, about 90% seen only once; the top ten take around 0.62%. The sample was CD4+ T cells from peripheral blood mononuclear cells, taken in the third trimester of pregnancy. These TCRs come from a female donor in good health, enrolled as a control in a pregnancy study.

The rearrangement joins TRBV5-8 to TRBJ2-5; D may be TRBD1 (5 bases). CDR1 and CDR2 from the germline V gene are SGHTS and YDEGEE. V was shortened by 3 bases and J by 0 bases, with 15 bases between the two germline ends. There are 16 residues in the CDR3. The CDR3 DNA is TGTGCCAGCAGCTCACCGACAGACTCGTACCAAGAGACCCAGTACTTC. Translation: CASSSPTDSYQETQYF.

The CDR3 spells CAWGEFRDYGYTF. CDR3 bases: TGTGCCTGGGGGGAGTTCCGGGACTATGGCTACACCTTC. This chain joins TRBV30 and TRBJ1-2; D gene ambiguous. The CDR3 sequence is 13 residues long. Germline loops: CDR1 GTSNPN, CDR2 SVGIG (reference sequence). V was trimmed by 5 bases and J by 3 bases, leaving 13 bases between them.

This clone was counted once. The junction departs from germline at one end; a sequencing error may be responsible. The chain links TRBV30 to TRBJ2-5, with TRBD1 matching 7 bases. In germline, CDR1 is GTSNPN, CDR2 SVGIG (reference sequence). CDR3 size: 17 residues. The DNA of the CDR3 is TGTGCCTGGAGTCCCATGGGACAGAGTCCCTGGGCAGAGGCCCAGTACTTC. Translated: CAWSPMGQSPWAEAQYF.

The V and J genes are TRBV9 and TRBJ2-1; possibly TRBD2 for D (7 bases). Between the trimmed V and J ends, which lost 3 bases and 3 bases, there was a span of 13 bases. Germline V gene lookup returns CDR1 SGDLS and CDR2 YYNGEE. The CDR3 extends over 15 amino acids. CDR3 sequence: CASSEGGTYYNEQFF. The CDR3, as DNA: TGTGCCAGCAGCGAGGGGGGGACGTACTACAATGAGCAGTTCTTC.

V gene TRBV2 combines with J gene TRBJ1-5; TRBD1 agrees at 11 bases. CDR3 length equals 18 residues. The V segment lost 3 bases and the J segment 3 bases; nucleotides outside the gene matches: 10. The germline gives CDR1 SNHLY, CDR2 FYNNEI. The CDR3 here is CASSEGGGTGGFNQPQHF. CDR3 sequence (DNA): TGTGCCAGCAGTGAGGGGGGAGGGACAGGGGGGTTCAATCAGCCCCAGCATTTT.

This chain uses TRBV7-9 with TRBJ2-2, with 9 bases fitting TRBD1. The CDR3 sequence is 15 residues long. Losses at the gene ends were 6 bases for V and 4 bases for J; bases not matched to a gene: 6. CDR1 and CDR2 (germline): SEHNR, FQNEAQ (reference sequence). The CDR3 sequence is CASSYRGLGTGELFF. In DNA form, the CDR3 reads TGTGCCAGCAGTTACAGGGGGCTGGGCACCGGGGAGCTGTTTTTT.

This chain uses TRBV5-1 with TRBJ2-6; the match to TRBD1 covers 7 bases. The V gene end was trimmed by 2 bases and the J gene end by 4 bases; junction bases not matched to a gene: 6. The CDR3 runs to 16 residues. Germline assignment: CDR1 SGHRS and CDR2 YFSETQ. The CDR3 sequence: CASSFITGDGANVLTF. CDR3 nucleotide sequence: TGCGCCAGCAGCTTCATCACAGGGGACGGGGCCAACGTCCTGACTTTC.